This T cell receptor beta chain was sequenced in a study of cytomegalovirus exposure and HLA in healthy donors. Though probably carrying unrecorded immune exposures, donors were nominally healthy at sampling. Germline V gives CDR1 MGHRA, CDR2 YSYEKL. This CDR3 has 20 amino acids. V was clipped by 3 bases and J by 1 base; unmatched bases: 15. The PCR was carried out with 60 Vbeta primers and 13 Jbeta primers. The method was immunoSEQ multiplex PCR; TCRdb's version includes in-frame clones alone and lacks a portion of them. The sample lists about 140,000 clones; about three quarters were seen once. The study, taken as a whole, reports: Altogether, 160 or so TCR beta chains were recorded as cytomegalovirus-associated. Further analysis, carried out later, found HLA-associated TCR beta chains more clonally expanded than equally common other chains. Immune exposure data for these donors was limited to CMV serostatus.

Regarding this clone: The antigen is not known.

The source material was PBMCs. The sequence was collected from a female donor in good health and CMV-seropositive. The rearrangement links TRBV4-1 to TRBJ2-2; the match to TRBD1 covers 9 bases. The CDR3 DNA reads as TGCGCCAGCAGCCATGGGCTCGGGACAGGGAGACCACTGAACACCGGGGAGCTGTTTTTT. Its translation is CASSHGLGTGRPLNTGELFF.